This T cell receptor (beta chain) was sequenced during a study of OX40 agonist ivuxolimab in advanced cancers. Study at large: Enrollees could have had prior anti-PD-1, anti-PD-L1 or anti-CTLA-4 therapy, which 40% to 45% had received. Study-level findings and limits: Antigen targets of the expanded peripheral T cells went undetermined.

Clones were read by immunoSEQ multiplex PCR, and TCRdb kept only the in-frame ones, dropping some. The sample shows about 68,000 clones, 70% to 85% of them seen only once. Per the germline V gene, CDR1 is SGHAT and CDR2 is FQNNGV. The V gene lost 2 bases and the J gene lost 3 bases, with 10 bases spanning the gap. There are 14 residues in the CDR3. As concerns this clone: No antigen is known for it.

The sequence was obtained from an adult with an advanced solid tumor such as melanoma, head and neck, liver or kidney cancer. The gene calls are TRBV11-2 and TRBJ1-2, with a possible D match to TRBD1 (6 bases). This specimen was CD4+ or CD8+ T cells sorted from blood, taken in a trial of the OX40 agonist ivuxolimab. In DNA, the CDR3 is TGTGCCAGCAGCTTACAGGGGATGGACTATGGCTACACCTTC. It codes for CASSLQGMDYGYTF.